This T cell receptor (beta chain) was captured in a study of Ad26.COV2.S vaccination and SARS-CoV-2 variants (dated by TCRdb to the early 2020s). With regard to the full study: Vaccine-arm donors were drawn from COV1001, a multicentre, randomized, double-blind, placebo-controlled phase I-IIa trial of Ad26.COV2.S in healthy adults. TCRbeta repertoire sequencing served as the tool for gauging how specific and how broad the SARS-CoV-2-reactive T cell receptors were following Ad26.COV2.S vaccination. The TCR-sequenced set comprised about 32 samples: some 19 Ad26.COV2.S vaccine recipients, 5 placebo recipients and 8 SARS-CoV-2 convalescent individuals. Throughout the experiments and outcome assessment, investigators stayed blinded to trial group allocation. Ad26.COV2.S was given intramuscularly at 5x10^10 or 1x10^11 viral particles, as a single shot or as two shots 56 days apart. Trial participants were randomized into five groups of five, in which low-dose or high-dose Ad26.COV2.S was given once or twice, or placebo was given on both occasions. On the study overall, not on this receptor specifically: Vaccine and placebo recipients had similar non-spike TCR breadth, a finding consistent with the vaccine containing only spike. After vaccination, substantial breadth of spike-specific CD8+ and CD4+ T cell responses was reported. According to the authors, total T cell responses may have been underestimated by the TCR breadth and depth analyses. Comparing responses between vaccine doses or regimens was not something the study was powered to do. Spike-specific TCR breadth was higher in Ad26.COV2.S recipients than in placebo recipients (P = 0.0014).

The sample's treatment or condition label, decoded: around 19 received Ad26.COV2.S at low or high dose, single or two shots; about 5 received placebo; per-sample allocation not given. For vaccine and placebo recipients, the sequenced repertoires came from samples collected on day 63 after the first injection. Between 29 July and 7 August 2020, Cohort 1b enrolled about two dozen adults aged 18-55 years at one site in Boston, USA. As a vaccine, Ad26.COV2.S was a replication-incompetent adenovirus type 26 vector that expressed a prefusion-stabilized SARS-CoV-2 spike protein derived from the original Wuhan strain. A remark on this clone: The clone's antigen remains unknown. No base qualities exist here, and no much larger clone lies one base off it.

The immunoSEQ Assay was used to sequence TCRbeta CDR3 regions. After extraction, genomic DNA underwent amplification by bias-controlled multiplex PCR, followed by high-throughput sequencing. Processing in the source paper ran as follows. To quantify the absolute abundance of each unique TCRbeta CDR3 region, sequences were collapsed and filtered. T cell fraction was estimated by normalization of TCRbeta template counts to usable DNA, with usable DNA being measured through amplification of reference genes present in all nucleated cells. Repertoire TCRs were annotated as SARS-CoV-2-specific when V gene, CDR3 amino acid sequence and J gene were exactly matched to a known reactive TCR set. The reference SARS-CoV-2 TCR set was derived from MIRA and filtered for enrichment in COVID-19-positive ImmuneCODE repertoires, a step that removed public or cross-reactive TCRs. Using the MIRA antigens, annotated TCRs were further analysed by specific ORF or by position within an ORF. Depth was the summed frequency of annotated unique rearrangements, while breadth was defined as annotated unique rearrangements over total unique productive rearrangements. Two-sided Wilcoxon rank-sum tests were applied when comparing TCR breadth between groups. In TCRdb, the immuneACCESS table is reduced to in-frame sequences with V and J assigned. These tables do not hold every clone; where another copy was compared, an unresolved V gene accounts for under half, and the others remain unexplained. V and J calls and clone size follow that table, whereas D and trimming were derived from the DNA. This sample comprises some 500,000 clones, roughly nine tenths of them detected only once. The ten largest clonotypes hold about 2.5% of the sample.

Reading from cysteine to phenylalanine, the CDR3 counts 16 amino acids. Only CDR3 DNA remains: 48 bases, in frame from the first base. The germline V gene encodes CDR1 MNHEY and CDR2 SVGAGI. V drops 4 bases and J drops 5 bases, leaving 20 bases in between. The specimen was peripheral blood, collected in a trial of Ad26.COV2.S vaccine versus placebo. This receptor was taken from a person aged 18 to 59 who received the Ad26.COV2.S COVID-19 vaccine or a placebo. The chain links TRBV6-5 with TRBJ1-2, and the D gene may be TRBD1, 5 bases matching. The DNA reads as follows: TGTGCCAGCAGTTCCGTTGGGGCAGACTACGTTTATGGCTACACCTTC. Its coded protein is CASSSVGADYVYGYTF.